Below, 15 T cell receptor beta chains from the same sample are listed, as sequenced in a study of blood T cell repertoires in COVID-19 (dated by TCRdb to about 2020). Libraries were built with the immunoSEQ multiplex PCR assay. TCRdb retrieved this table from immuneACCESS and kept in-frame rearrangements only. Not all clones are present; in checked studies, unresolved V genes account for under half, and no reason is known for the remainder. Recorded for this sample are about 120,000 clones; over 55% of them occurred a single time. The ten most abundant clones make up around 2% of the sample. Sequenced input: peripheral blood. The receptors derive from a woman in her 70s with acute or convalescent COVID-19.

J is TRBJ1-1 and V is TRBV11-2; a weak D match, TRBD1 (5 bases). Per germline, CDR1 SGHAT and CDR2 FQNNGV. This CDR3 contains 13 residues. The V end was cut by 3 bases, the J end by 6 bases, with 11 bases between. The CDR3 coding sequence is TGTGCCAGCAGCTTCAGGGCAGAGGCTGAAGCTTTCTTT. It yields the protein CASSFRAEAEAFF. The complete variable domain, with remaining parts taken from reference TRBV11-2 and TRBJ1-1, reads EAGVAQSPRYKIIEKRQSVAFWCNPISGHATLYWYQQILGQGPKLLIQFQNNGVVDDSQLPKDRFSAERLKGVDSTLKIQPAKLEDSAVYLCASSFRAEAEAFFGQGTRLTVV.

V gene TRBV29-1 combines with J gene TRBJ2-6; tentatively, D is TRBD2 (6 bases). The CDR3 loop spans 14 amino acids. The germline V gene has CDR1 SQVTM and CDR2 ANQGSEA. Trimming shortened V by 7 bases and J by 1 base, and 11 bases separated the two germline ends. The CDR3 protein is CSAGGFSGANVLTF. The CDR3, as DNA: TGCAGCGCTGGGGGGTTTTCTGGGGCCAACGTCCTGACTTTC.

V is TRBV5-1 and J is TRBJ2-3; 14 bases align to TRBD2. V lost 4 bases and J lost 0; bases outside the gene matches: 4. The germline V gene encodes CDR1 SGHRS and CDR2 YFSETQ. The CDR3 runs to 17 residues. CDR3 loop: CASSLGTSGGSTDTQYF. The DNA for the CDR3 is TGCGCCAGCAGCCTCGGGACTAGCGGGGGAAGCACAGATACGCAGTATTTT.

This clone was counted only a few times. This chain connects TRBV3-1 (or the pseudogene TRBV3-2) to TRBJ2-7; 8 bases align to TRBD2. Trimming took 1 base from V and 6 from J; bases not matched to a gene: 2. In germline, CDR1 is LGHDT, CDR2 YNNKEL (reference sequence). The CDR3 extends over 13 amino acids. The CDR3 loop reads CASSQGLASEQYF. DNA of the CDR3: TGTGCCAGCAGCCAAGGACTAGCGAGCGAGCAGTACTTC.

The chain employs TRBV6-5 and TRBJ1-2; D remains unclear. The CDR3 runs 15 residues. Per the germline V gene, CDR1 is MNHEY and CDR2 is SVGAGI. V lost 0 bases to trimming and J lost 4 bases, with 12 bases between them. CDR3 residues: CASSYSNTPTYGYTF. The CDR3 coding sequence is TGTGCCAGCAGTTACTCGAATACACCAACCTATGGCTACACCTTC.

This chain links TRBV27 with TRBJ2-7; TRBD2 matches 8 bases. V trimming: 5 bases; J trimming: 2 bases; junction bases outside the gene matches: 17. CDR3 length: 18 residues. Germline CDR1 reads MNHEY; CDR2 reads SMNVEV (reference sequence). CDR3 nucleotide sequence: TGTGCCAGCAGTCAATCGGTGGGGCAAGGGACTAGACCCTACGAGCAGTACTTC. It translates to CASSQSVGQGTRPYEQYF.

The V and J genes are TRBV7-9 and TRBJ1-2; 7 bases fit TRBD1. The CDR3 covers 13 residues. With V trimmed by 4 bases and J by 7 bases, 6 bases remained unmatched. The germline CDR1 and CDR2 sequences are SEHNR and FQNEAQ (reference sequence). The DNA for the CDR3 is TGTGCCAGCAGCTCCACAGGGGAGAGTGGCTACACCTTC. Amino acids: CASSSTGESGYTF.

There are many counts of this clone. The V call is TRBV5-4, the J call TRBJ2-1, with 12 bases matching TRBD2. The CDR3 has 15 amino acids. Germline V CDR1 and CDR2: SGHNT, YYREEE (reference sequence). Losses at the gene ends were 4 bases for V and 8 bases for J; bases not matched to a gene: 7. The CDR3 sequence is CASSPGLAGMDEQFF. The CDR3 region has the DNA TGTGCCAGCAGCCCCGGACTAGCGGGGATGGATGAGCAGTTCTTC.

This clone was detected only a few times. The chain joins TRBV7-3 to TRBJ1-1; 8 positions agree with TRBD1. The CDR3 contains 16 residues. Germline CDR1 is SGHTA and CDR2 is FQGTGA. Trimming took 2 bases from V and 1 from J; bases not matched to a gene: 6. CDR3 nucleotides: TGTGCCAGCAGCTTATTGCCGGGACAGGAGAACACTGAAGCTTTCTTT. It specifies CASSLLPGQENTEAFF.

The rearrangement uses TRBV7-9 and TRBJ1-1; no clear D. V lost 5 bases, J lost 1 base, and 5 bases lay in between. Germline values: CDR1 SEHNR, CDR2 FQNEAQ (reference sequence). This CDR3 comprises 12 residues. Here the CDR3 DNA reads TGTGCCAGCAGCAATCAGAACACTGAAGCTTTCTTT. Protein: CASSNQNTEAFF.

The chain combines TRBV18 with TRBJ1-2; TRBD1 matches 7 bases. V was clipped by 6 bases and J by 4 bases; unmatched bases: 8. Germline CDR1 KGHSH, CDR2 LQKENI. This CDR3 region has 14 residues. CDR3 nucleotide sequence: TGTGCCAGCTCCGCCCGAGGGGGCGGCTATGGCTACACCTTC. It translates to CASSARGGGYGYTF.

J is TRBJ2-1 and V is TRBV3-1 (or the pseudogene TRBV3-2); tentative D call: TRBD2 (5 bases). CDR1 and CDR2 (germline): LGHDT, YNNKEL (reference sequence). V was cut by 4 bases and J by 3 bases, with 10 bases left in between. This CDR3 has 14 amino acids. CDR3 amino acids: CASSLRTSYNEQFF. The CDR3 nucleotides read TGTGCCAGCAGCCTACGAACTAGCTACAATGAGCAGTTCTTC.

The J gene is TRBJ2-1, the V gene TRBV29-1, with 14 bases that match TRBD2. The length of the CDR3 is 15 residues. V was clipped by 6 bases and J by 6 bases; unmatched bases: 7. Germline CDR1 is SQVTM and CDR2 is ANQGSEA. The DNA for the CDR3 is TGCAGCGTCGGTGGGACTAGCGGGAGACTCAATGAGCAGTTCTTC. Its protein product is CSVGGTSGRLNEQFF.

The chain links TRBV7-2 to TRBJ2-5, with TRBD2 matching over 12 bases. The V gene end was trimmed by 5 bases and the J gene end by 4 bases; junction bases not matched to a gene: 8. This CDR3 is 16 amino acids long. Germline V gene data show CDR1 as SGHTA and CDR2 as FQGNSA. CDR3: CASSLQGLAGLETQYF. The CDR3 DNA reads as TGTGCCAGCAGCCTGCAAGGACTAGCGGGGCTAGAGACCCAGTACTTC.

The chain uses TRBV12-3 or TRBV12-4 and TRBJ2-1; D gene ambiguous. With 3 bases removed from V and 11 bases from J, the gap between germline ends came to 11 bases. This CDR3 is built from 12 residues. The CDR3 loop reads CASSFPLGQQFF. The DNA for the CDR3 is TGTGCCAGCAGTTTCCCTCTGGGCCAGCAGTTCTTC.